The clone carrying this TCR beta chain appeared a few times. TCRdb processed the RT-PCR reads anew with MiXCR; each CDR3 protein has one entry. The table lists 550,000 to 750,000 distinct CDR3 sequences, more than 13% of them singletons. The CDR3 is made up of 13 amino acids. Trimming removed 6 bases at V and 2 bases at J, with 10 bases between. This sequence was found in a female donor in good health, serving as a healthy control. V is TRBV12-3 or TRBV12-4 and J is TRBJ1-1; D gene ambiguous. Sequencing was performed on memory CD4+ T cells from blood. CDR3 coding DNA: TGTGCCAGCAGAAGGGAGAGTAACACTGAAGCTTTCTTT. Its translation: CASRRESNTEAFF.